Listed here is a single T cell receptor (beta chain). These data belong to a study of response to subunit inactivated influenza vaccine. TCRdb re-called the RT-PCR reads with MiXCR, one entry per CDR3 protein. This table has approximately 500,000 distinct CDR3 sequences, roughly 25% appearing once. The CDR3 is 14 residues long. With V trimmed by 6 bases and J by 5 bases, 6 bases remained unmatched. In germline, CDR1 is SNHLY, CDR2 FYNNEI. The sample was also reused in another study, on T cells expressing NK-cell markers. From that report: A 5'RACE template switching approach incorporating UMIs was used to make TCR beta cDNA. Sorted CD3+CD56-NKG2C+, CD3+CD56+NKG2C- and CD3+CD56+NKG2C+ T cells were the source of the TCR beta repertoires. Eight donors were sequenced, seven testing HCMV-seropositive and one testing seronegative. Once again these clonotypes came out on top in the CD3+CD56-NKG2C+ fraction of a handful of donors. The HCMV specificity of the expanded NKG2C+ T cell clones stayed unresolved.

This rearrangement joins TRBV2 to TRBJ1-1; 10 bases align to TRBD1. The sequenced sample was CD4+ T cells sorted from PBMCs, obtained 11 to 12 days after vaccination. The clonotype comes from a man aged 45-65 years who received an inactivated influenza vaccine. Here the CDR3 reads CASRGRTGGTEAFF. The CDR3 nucleotides are TGTGCCAGCAGGGGTAGGACAGGGGGGACTGAAGCTTTCTTT.